The source of this TCR beta chain is a study of technical replicates of blood from a few donors. Clones were sequenced by immunoSEQ multiplex PCR, and TCRdb holds only the in-frame ones, with some missing. The sample contains about 72,000 clones, over 95% of which appear only once. Germline trimming cut 0 bases from V and 4 bases from J; bases unmatched to any gene: 16. Looked up from germline, CDR1 is LGHNA and CDR2 is YNFKEQ. This CDR3 region has 19 residues. The sequencing sample was made of T cells isolated from PBMCs. J is TRBJ2-7 and V is TRBV4-2; TRBD2 aligns across 9 bases. The sequence was collected from a human donor in good health. CDR3 coding DNA: TGTGCCAGCAGCCAAGAACGAACGGTCGTCGGGACTAGCTTGTACGAGCAGTACTTC. Translating it yields CASSQERTVVGTSLYEQYF.